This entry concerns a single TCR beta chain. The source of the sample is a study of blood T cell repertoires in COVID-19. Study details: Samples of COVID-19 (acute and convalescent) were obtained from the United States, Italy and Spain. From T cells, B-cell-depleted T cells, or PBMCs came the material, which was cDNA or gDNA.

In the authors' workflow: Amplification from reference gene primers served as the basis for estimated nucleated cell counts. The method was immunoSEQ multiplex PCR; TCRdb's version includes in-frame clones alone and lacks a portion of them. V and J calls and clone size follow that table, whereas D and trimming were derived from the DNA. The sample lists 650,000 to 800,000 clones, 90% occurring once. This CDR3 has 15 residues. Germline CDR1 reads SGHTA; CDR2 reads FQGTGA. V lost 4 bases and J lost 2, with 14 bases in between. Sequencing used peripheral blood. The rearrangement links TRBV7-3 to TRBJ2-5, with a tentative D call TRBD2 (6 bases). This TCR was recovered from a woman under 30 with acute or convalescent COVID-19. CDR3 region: CASSSSGTPQETQYF. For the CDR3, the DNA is TGTGCCAGCAGCTCCTCCGGGACTCCTCAAGAGACCCAGTACTTC.